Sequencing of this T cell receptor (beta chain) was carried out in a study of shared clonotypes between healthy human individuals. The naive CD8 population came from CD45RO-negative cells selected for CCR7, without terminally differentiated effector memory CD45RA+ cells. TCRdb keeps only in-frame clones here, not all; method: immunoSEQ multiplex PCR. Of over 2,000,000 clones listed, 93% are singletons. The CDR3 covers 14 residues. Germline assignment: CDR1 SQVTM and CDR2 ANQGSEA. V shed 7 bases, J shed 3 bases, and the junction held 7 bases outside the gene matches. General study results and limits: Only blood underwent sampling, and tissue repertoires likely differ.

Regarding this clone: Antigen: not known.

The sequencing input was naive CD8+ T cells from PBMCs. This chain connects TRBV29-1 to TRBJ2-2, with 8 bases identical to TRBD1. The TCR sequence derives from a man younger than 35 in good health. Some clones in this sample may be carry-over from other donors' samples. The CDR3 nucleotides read TGCAGCGGTACGACAGGGGAATACACCGGGGAGCTGTTTTTT. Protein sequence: CSGTTGEYTGELFF.